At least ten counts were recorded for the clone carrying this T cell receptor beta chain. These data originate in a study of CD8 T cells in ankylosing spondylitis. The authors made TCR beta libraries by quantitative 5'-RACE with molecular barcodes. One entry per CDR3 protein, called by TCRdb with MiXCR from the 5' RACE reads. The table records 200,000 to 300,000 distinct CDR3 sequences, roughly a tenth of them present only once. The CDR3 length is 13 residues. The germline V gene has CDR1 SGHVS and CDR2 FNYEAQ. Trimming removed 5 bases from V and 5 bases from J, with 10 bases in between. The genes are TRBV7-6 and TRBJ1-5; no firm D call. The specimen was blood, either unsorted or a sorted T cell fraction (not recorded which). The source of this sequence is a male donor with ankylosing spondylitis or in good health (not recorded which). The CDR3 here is CASSAGLDQPQHF. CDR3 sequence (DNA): TGTGCCAGCAGCGCCGGGTTAGATCAGCCCCAGCATTTT.